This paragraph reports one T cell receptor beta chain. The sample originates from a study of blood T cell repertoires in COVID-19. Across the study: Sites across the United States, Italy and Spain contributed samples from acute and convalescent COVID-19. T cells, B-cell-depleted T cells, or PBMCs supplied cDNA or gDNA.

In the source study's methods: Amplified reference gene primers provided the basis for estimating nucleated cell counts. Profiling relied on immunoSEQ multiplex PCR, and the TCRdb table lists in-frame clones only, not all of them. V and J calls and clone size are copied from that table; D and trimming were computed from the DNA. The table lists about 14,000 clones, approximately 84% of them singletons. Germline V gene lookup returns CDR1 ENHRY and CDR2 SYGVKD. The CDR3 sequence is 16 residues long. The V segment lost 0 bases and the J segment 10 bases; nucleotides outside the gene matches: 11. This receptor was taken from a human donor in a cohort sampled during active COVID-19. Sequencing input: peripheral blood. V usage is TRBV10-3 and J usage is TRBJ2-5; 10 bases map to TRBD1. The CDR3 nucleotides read TGTGCCATCAGTGAGTCGGGACAGGGGAGCTTGGGGAGCCAGTACTTC. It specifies CAISESGQGSLGSQYF.